A selection of T cell receptor beta chains follows, all from one sample in a study of cytomegalovirus exposure and HLA in healthy donors. Generated by immunoSEQ multiplex PCR, the TCRdb table keeps only in-frame clones and is missing some. The table lists over 150,000 clones, roughly 80% of them singletons, with less than 2.5% in the top ten. The sequenced material came from PBMCs. Receptors were obtained from a male donor in good health and CMV-seronegative. Both conserved end residues are part of each CDR3. Fields, in order: V gene, clone size, CDR3 protein. Rows give clone size only sometimes, using once, few, many, or a class for an expanded clone.

v_gene: TRBV5-1
abundance: NA
CDR3aa: CASSLGGGLPYEQYF

v_gene: TRBV7-2
abundance: NA
CDR3aa: CASSLGSVGRIGYEQYF

v_gene: TRBV10-3
abundance: NA
CDR3aa: CAISPAGVMNTEAFF

v_gene: TRBV2
abundance: NA
CDR3aa: CASSEQGGTEAFF

v_gene: TRBV7-9
abundance: NA
CDR3aa: CASSRTGNYGYTF

v_gene: TRBV10-3
abundance: NA
CDR3aa: CAISEGQGTATDTQYF

v_gene: TRBV5-6
abundance: NA
CDR3aa: CASSSPGQGADSPLHF

v_gene: TRBV2
abundance: once
CDR3aa: CASSEQRGTEAFF

v_gene: TRBV11-3
abundance: NA
CDR3aa: CASSSGQANTGELFF

v_gene: TRBV5-1
abundance: once
CDR3aa: CASSLSLGSNTGELFF

v_gene: TRBV7-6
abundance: NA
CDR3aa: CASSLGQGVSYEQYF

v_gene: TRBV2
abundance: NA
CDR3aa: CASGGSLSNQPQHF

v_gene: TRBV6-1
abundance: NA
CDR3aa: CASSLPGQRNTEAFF

v_gene: TRBV5-1
abundance: NA
CDR3aa: CASSRTGTANTGELFF

v_gene: TRBV10-3
abundance: NA
CDR3aa: CAISATGLGNQPQHF

v_gene: TRBV5-1
abundance: NA
CDR3aa: CASSLGGQGDGYTF

v_gene: TRBV5-3
abundance: NA
CDR3aa: CARSPGQEFVNEQFF

v_gene: TRBV27
abundance: NA
CDR3aa: CASSLSWAEEQFF

v_gene: TRBV7-8
abundance: NA
CDR3aa: CASSPRAGSAGNTEAFF

v_gene: TRBV9
abundance: NA
CDR3aa: CASSQNGGGELFF

v_gene: TRBV4-1
abundance: NA
CDR3aa: CASSQRGGQPQHF

v_gene: TRBV5-4
abundance: few
CDR3aa: CASSFGGDTGELFF

v_gene: TRBV7-7
abundance: NA
CDR3aa: CASSAGQFADTQYF

v_gene: TRBV2
abundance: NA
CDR3aa: CASSSQGDNSPLHF

v_gene: TRBV4-3
abundance: NA
CDR3aa: CASSPGLAGVYEQFF

v_gene: TRBV7-9
abundance: NA
CDR3aa: CASSLVPETFEQYF

v_gene: TRBV7-9
abundance: once
CDR3aa: CASSFEGRTTQYF

v_gene: TRBV29-1
abundance: few
CDR3aa: CSGYRGGGETQYF

v_gene: TRBV7-2
abundance: NA
CDR3aa: CASSSLGRVNTEAFF

v_gene: TRBV19
abundance: NA
CDR3aa: CASSIRLGTGVPGANVLTF

v_gene: TRBV7-9
abundance: NA
CDR3aa: CASSLPLRLADNEQFF

v_gene: TRBV7-9
abundance: NA
CDR3aa: CASSYGQFGGEKLFF

v_gene: TRBV9
abundance: NA
CDR3aa: CASSVGGLQGINEQFF

v_gene: TRBV7-9
abundance: NA
CDR3aa: CASRRGQVDTQYF

v_gene: TRBV11-2
abundance: NA
CDR3aa: CASSLGRGGEAFF

v_gene: TRBV5-1
abundance: NA
CDR3aa: CASTVDVPRGEQYF

v_gene: TRBV19
abundance: NA
CDR3aa: CAGGQANTGELFF

v_gene: TRBV27
abundance: NA
CDR3aa: CASALKGRDSPLHF

v_gene: TRBV5-5
abundance: NA
CDR3aa: CASRYGAGLRLEQYF

v_gene: TRBV30
abundance: NA
CDR3aa: CAWSRSGGAGEKLFF

v_gene: TRBV19
abundance: once
CDR3aa: CASSNMGRGADTQYF

v_gene: TRBV7-9
abundance: NA
CDR3aa: CASSPGGQPQHF

v_gene: TRBV2
abundance: NA
CDR3aa: CASRRGGGDYEQYF